The clone carrying this TCR beta chain was detected only once. The antigen is not known. Preparation of the TCRbeta library used unique molecular identifiers. TCRdb re-analysed the PCR reads in MiXCR, keeping a single row per CDR3 protein. The sample has 500,000 to 600,000 distinct CDR3 sequences, roughly 30% seen once. This entry belongs to a study of T-cell reconstitution after alpha-beta-depleted transplantation in children. General observations from the study: The main origin of T-cell counts and diversity one year after transplant was newly produced T cells. At day 60, the high TCRbeta diversity found in some patients originated from recipient T cells and thymic progenitors that had survived. Reports say that about two months after transplant, the alpha-beta T cells came out of several hundred graft clones that had expanded.

Germline CDR1 SGHRS, CDR2 YFSETQ. Germline trimming cut 4 bases from V and 8 bases from J; bases unmatched to any gene: 9. CDR3 length: 16 residues. J is TRBJ2-1 and V is TRBV5-1; 13 bases fit TRBD2. The specimen was PBMCs, collected before TCRalphabeta/CD19-depleted stem cell transplant. The receptor was isolated from a boy in the first two years of life with Wiskott-Aldrich syndrome, due to receive a stem cell transplant. CDR3 coding DNA: TGCGCCAGCAGCGCCCGGACTAGCGGGAGACTCTATGAGCAGTTCTTC. Translating it yields CASSARTSGRLYEQFF. The whole variable domain, filled in from reference TRBV5-1 and TRBJ2-1, reads KAGVTQTPRYLIKTRGQQVTLSCSPISGHRSVSWYQQTPGQGLQFLFEYFSETQRNKGNFPGRFSGRQFSNSRSEMNVSTLELGDSALYLCASSARTSGRLYEQFFGPGTRLTVL.